This TCR beta chain was retrieved from a study of tumour-infiltrating T cells in Burkitt lymphoma. On the study more broadly: Repertoire clonality predicted overall and progression-free survival.

CDR1 GTSNPN and CDR2 SVGIG come from the germline V gene (reference sequence). Trimming left V 8 bases short and J 4 bases short, with 17 bases between. This CDR3 comprises 13 residues. The table lists this clone with a few counts. The assay was immunoSEQ multiplex PCR, and TCRdb's table has in-frame clones only and misses some. This table has several thousand clones, roughly 9.1% appearing once. The source of this sequence is a human donor with diffuse large B-cell lymphoma. Sequences were obtained from tumor tissue. The chain couples TRBV30 to TRBJ1-1; D uncertain. This CDR3 reads CAREGALATEAFF. CDR3 DNA: TGTGCCAGGGAGGGCGCTTTGGCCACTGAAGCTTTCTTT.